These 12 T cell receptor beta chains were sequenced from one sample in a study of blood T cell repertoires in COVID-19. The data were produced by immunoSEQ multiplex PCR, yet TCRdb's version contains in-frame clones alone and is incomplete. The sample has about 99,000 clones, around 74% seen once. Sequencing was carried out using peripheral blood. These receptors were collected from a woman of 80 years or more with active or convalescent COVID-19.

This clone was observed a handful of times. V gene TRBV28 combines with J gene TRBJ1-3; D unclear. Looked up from germline, CDR1 is MDHEN and CDR2 is SYDVKM. The length of the CDR3 is 15 residues. Trimming removed 3 bases at V and 0 bases at J, with 9 bases between. The CDR3: CASSFGPSSGNTIYF. The CDR3 DNA reads TGTGCCAGCAGTTTTGGGCCGTCCTCTGGAAACACCATATATTTT.

V is TRBV5-4 and J is TRBJ1-4; TRBD1 matches at 7 bases. V gave up 0 bases and J gave up 7 bases; unmatched junction bases: 3. The CDR3 covers 14 residues. Germline CDR1 reads SGHNT; CDR2 reads YYREEE (reference sequence). The CDR3 DNA sequence: TGTGCCAGCAGCTTGGGACAGGGTACTGAAAAACTGTTTTTT. It codes for CASSLGQGTEKLFF.

The V gene is TRBV4-2, the J gene TRBJ1-6; 7 nucleotides match TRBD1. The germline V gene encodes CDR1 LGHNA and CDR2 YNFKEQ. Trimming at V came to 1 base and at J to 5 bases, leaving 8 bases not matched to a gene. This CDR3 spans 17 amino acids. The CDR3 DNA reads as TGTGCCAGCAGCCAAGTTTCCGGGACAGCCGATAATTCACCCCTCCACTTT. It codes for CASSQVSGTADNSPLHF.

In its sample, this clone was seen a few times. The chain employs TRBV11-2 and TRBJ2-1; TRBD2 might be the D (5 bases). Germline V gene sequence: CDR1 SGHAT, CDR2 FQNNGV. Trimming removed 2 bases from V and 1 base from J, with 6 bases in between. This CDR3 has 14 amino acids. DNA of the CDR3: TGTGCCAGCAGCTTAAGACTATCCTACAATGAGCAGTTCTTC. Translation: CASSLRLSYNEQFF.

V and J are TRBV5-1 and TRBJ1-1; 10 nucleotides match TRBD1. There are 14 residues in the CDR3. Germline lookup yields CDR1 SGHRS and CDR2 YFSETQ. J gave up 1 base and V 4 bases, and 1 base lay outside the gene matches. The CDR3, as DNA: TGCGCCAGCAGCCGGGACAGGGGGAACACTGAAGCTTTCTTT. Its translation is CASSRDRGNTEAFF.

V and J are TRBV27 and TRBJ2-1; 14 positions agree with TRBD2. The CDR3 spans 18 residues. CDR1 is MNHEY, CDR2 SMNVEV, per germline (reference sequence). Unmatched junction bases numbered 6, after V lost 5 bases and J lost 0 bases. The CDR3, as DNA: TGTGCCAGCAGTACTGGGACTAGCGGGAGTATCTCCTACAATGAGCAGTTCTTC. This translates into CASSTGTSGSISYNEQFF.

This chain joins TRBV19 and TRBJ2-7; D possibly corresponds to TRBD2 (6 bases). With 1 base removed from V and 5 bases from J, the gap between germline ends came to 12 bases. CDR3 length equals 14 residues. CDR1 is LNHDA, CDR2 SQIVND, per germline (reference sequence). The CDR3 region is CASSIVATGDEQYF. In nucleotides, the CDR3 is TGTGCCAGTAGTATAGTGGCAACGGGGGACGAGCAGTACTTC.

The J gene is TRBJ2-3, the V gene TRBV2; a weak D match, TRBD2 (5 bases). Looked up from germline, CDR1 is SNHLY and CDR2 is FYNNEI. V was pared by 2 bases and J by 3 bases, with 12 bases between. The CDR3 sequence is 15 residues long. Written as DNA, the CDR3 is TGTGCCAGCAGTGAACCCCTAGGACTGACAGATACGCAGTATTTT. Amino acid sequence: CASSEPLGLTDTQYF.

The rearrangement joins TRBV15 to TRBJ2-7; 10 bases line up with TRBD1. Germline values: CDR1 LNHNV, CDR2 YYDKDF (reference sequence). Trimming took 3 bases from V and 3 from J; bases not matched to a gene: 5. This CDR3 is 15 amino acids long. CDR3: CATSSRDRGIYEQYF. DNA of the CDR3: TGTGCCACCAGCAGTCGGGACAGGGGTATCTACGAGCAGTACTTC.

The chain is built from TRBV7-2 and TRBJ2-2; D perhaps matches TRBD2 (5 bases). CDR1 is SGHTA and CDR2 is FQGNSA in the germline V gene. V was pared by 3 bases and J by 6 bases, with 17 bases between. The CDR3 covers 16 residues. CDR3 residues: CASSFRSGRWAGELFF. The CDR3 bases are TGTGCCAGCAGCTTCCGGAGCGGACGGTGGGCCGGGGAGCTGTTTTTT.

The rearrangement joins TRBV9 to TRBJ2-1, with 11 positions matching TRBD2. In germline, CDR1 is SGDLS, CDR2 YYNGEE. V lost 3 bases, J lost 5 bases, and 1 base stayed unmatched. The CDR3 runs 14 residues. CDR3 bases: TGTGCCAGCAGCGCGGGACTAGCGGACAATGAGCAGTTCTTC. Translated: CASSAGLADNEQFF.

This chain uses TRBV9 with TRBJ2-7; 8 bases line up with TRBD2. With V trimmed by 2 bases and J by 2 bases, 0 bases remained unmatched. Germline values: CDR1 SGDLS, CDR2 YYNGEE. The CDR3 spans 13 residues. The CDR3 DNA is TGTGCCAGCAGCGTTAGCGGGGCCTACGAGCAGTACTTC. This translates into CASSVSGAYEQYF.